Shown below are 29 T cell receptor beta chains from a single sample sequenced in a study of CD8 T cells in ankylosing spondylitis. One entry per CDR3 protein, called by TCRdb with MiXCR from the 5' RACE reads. Of about 300,000 distinct CDR3 sequences listed, 9.5% to 13% are singletons. Sequenced input: blood, either unsorted or a sorted T cell fraction (not recorded which). The receptors shown here come from a female donor with ankylosing spondylitis or in good health (not recorded which).

This clonotype was seen at least ten times. The chain combines TRBV12-3 or TRBV12-4 with TRBJ1-5; the match to TRBD1 covers 7 bases. Unmatched junction bases numbered 1, after V lost 1 base and J lost 7 bases. The CDR3 has 13 amino acids. CDR3 region: CASSLGTGQPQHF. For the CDR3, the DNA is TGTGCCAGCAGTTTAGGGACAGGCCAGCCCCAGCATTTT.

Ten or more counts support this clonotype. The chain employs TRBV5-1 and TRBJ1-3; D not resolved. Trimming took 7 bases from V and 0 from J, leaving 8 bases between them. This CDR3 is built from 13 residues. Germline lookup yields CDR1 SGHRS and CDR2 YFSETQ. CDR3 nucleotide sequence: TGCGCCAGCCGAGGGTCCTCTGGAAACACCATATATTTT. This sequence encodes CASRGSSGNTIYF.

This clonotype appeared many times. The V and J genes are TRBV20-1 and TRBJ2-1; D uncertain. The germline V gene has CDR1 DFQATT and CDR2 SNEGSKA (reference sequence). This CDR3 has 14 amino acids. The V gene lost 3 bases and the J gene lost 7 bases, with 16 bases spanning the gap. The CDR3 nucleotides are TGCAGTGCTAGCAGTCCACGCGGTGTTAATGAGCAGTTCTTC. Amino acid sequence: CSASSPRGVNEQFF.

This clonotype was counted many times. This chain joins TRBV7-6 and TRBJ1-2; D ambiguous. Germline V CDR1 and CDR2: SGHVS, FNYEAQ. The V gene lost 2 bases and the J gene lost 2 bases, with 15 bases spanning the gap. CDR3 length: 16 amino acids. CDR3 DNA sequence: TGTGCCAGCAGCTTAACCCCGCCGGACGGAAACTATGGCTACACCTTC. It codes for CASSLTPPDGNYGYTF.

This clonotype was seen ten or more times. CDR3 amino acids: CASSLAGQGSYNEQFF. CDR3 DNA: TGCGCCAGCAGCTTGGCCGGACAGGGCTCCTACAATGAGCAGTTCTTC. The chain is built from TRBV5-1 and TRBJ2-1; TRBD1 aligns across 8 bases. This CDR3 is built from 16 residues. The germline V gene encodes CDR1 SGHRS and CDR2 YFSETQ. V lost 0 bases and J lost 0; bases outside the gene matches: 2.

This clonotype was picked up many times. No conserved phenylalanine or tryptophan is present at the end of the CDR3, so a read error is the likely explanation. It is unclear where the CDR3 begins or ends on the DNA, so no DNA is shown, and the CDR3 is as TCRdb lists it. This chain connects TRBV5-1 to TRBJ2-3; TRBD2, the table's D call, lacks a check against the DNA. The CDR3 is made up of 13 amino acids, end residues included. Germline-derived CDR1 and CDR2 are SGHRS and YFSETQ. CDR3 protein: CASSLGRGLAEVG.

There are many counts of this clonotype. V is TRBV7-2 and J is TRBJ1-1; TRBD1 might be the D (6 bases). The germline V gene has CDR1 SGHTA and CDR2 FQGNSA. This CDR3 is built from 15 residues. V shed 4 bases and J shed 5 bases, with 17 bases lying between them. This chain's CDR3 is CASSSYKGVRTEAFF. The CDR3 nucleotides read TGTGCCAGCAGCTCATATAAGGGGGTGCGGACTGAAGCTTTCTTT.

This clonotype occurred many times. This chain joins TRBV5-1 and TRBJ2-6; D perhaps matches TRBD1 (5 bases). V was trimmed by 3 bases and J by 0 bases, leaving 10 bases between them. Germline CDR1 and CDR2: SGHRS and YFSETQ. CDR3 length: 16 amino acids. The CDR3 bases are TGCGCCAGCAGCTGGACAAAAAGCTCTGGGGCCAACGTCCTGACTTTC. The encoded protein is CASSWTKSSGANVLTF.

This clonotype was detected a few times. This chain joins TRBV7-8 and TRBJ2-3; unclear D gene. This CDR3 region has 15 residues. Germline V gene data show CDR1 as SGHVS and CDR2 as FQNEAQ. Between the trimmed V and J ends, which lost 0 bases and 2 bases, there was a span of 9 bases. CDR3 protein: CASSLAAILTDTQYF. In DNA, the CDR3 is TGTGCCAGCAGCTTAGCGGCAATACTCACAGATACGCAGTATTTT.

The chain joins TRBV15 to TRBJ1-5; possibly TRBD1 for D (5 bases). This CDR3 contains 16 residues. Germline V gives CDR1 LNHNV, CDR2 YYDKDF (reference sequence). Trimming took off 5 bases at V and 7 bases at J, with 21 bases between the two ends. CDR3 nucleotide sequence: TGTGCCACCAGCCTTAATAGAAACGGGGACGGGCAGCCCCAGCATTTT. Translating gives CATSLNRNGDGQPQHF.

This clonotype was observed at least ten times. This chain uses TRBV5-1 with TRBJ1-4; 9 bases line up with TRBD1. Germline V gives CDR1 SGHRS, CDR2 YFSETQ. V lost 4 bases, J lost 7 bases, and 5 bases stayed unmatched. This CDR3 has 14 amino acids. The chain's CDR3 is CASSTGQGGEKLFF. The CDR3 coding sequence is TGCGCCAGCAGCACGGGACAGGGCGGTGAAAAACTGTTTTTT. Filled out from reference TRBV5-1 and TRBJ1-4, the complete variable domain reads KAGVTQTPRYLIKTRGQQVTLSCSPISGHRSVSWYQQTPGQGLQFLFEYFSETQRNKGNFPGRFSGRQFSNSRSEMNVSTLELGDSALYLCASSTGQGGEKLFFGSGTQLSVL.

This clonotype was seen many times. This sequence joins TRBV7-8 and TRBJ2-5; D ambiguous. CDR3 length equals 14 residues. Trimming took 1 base from V and 0 from J, leaving 6 bases between them. Germline CDR1 reads SGHVS; CDR2 reads FQNEAQ. The CDR3 nucleotides are TGTGCCAGCAGCTTAGGACTGCACCAAGAGACCCAGTACTTC. Protein product: CASSLGLHQETQYF.

V and J are TRBV14 and TRBJ2-2; 7 bases map to TRBD2. Per the germline V gene, CDR1 is SGHDN and CDR2 is FVKESK. The V gene end was trimmed by 4 bases and the J gene end by 5 bases; junction bases not matched to a gene: 4. This CDR3 comprises 14 residues. DNA for the CDR3: TGTGCCAGCAGCCCCTTGGGGGGGACCGGGGAGCTGTTTTTT. This translates into CASSPLGGTGELFF. Full variable domain (rest looked up from reference TRBV14 and TRBJ2-2): EAGVTQFPSHSVIEKGQTVTLRCDPISGHDNLYWYRRVMGKEIKFLLHFVKESKQDESGMPNNRFLAERTGGTYSTLKVQPAELEDSGVYFCASSPLGGTGELFFGEGSRLTVL.

This clonotype was recorded at least ten times. The genes are TRBV29-1 and TRBJ2-2; D gene uncertain. Trimming took 6 bases from V and 4 from J, leaving 12 bases between them. CDR1 is SQVTM and CDR2 is ANQGSEA in the germline V gene. This CDR3 spans 13 amino acids. Here the CDR3 DNA reads TGCAGCGTCGAAACCAGGATCACCGGGGAGCTGTTTTTT. As protein: CSVETRITGELFF.

This clonotype was detected ten times or more. The genes are TRBV5-1 and TRBJ2-1; D gene ambiguous. This CDR3 is built from 15 residues. V was cut by 0 bases and J by 7 bases, with 14 bases left in between. Germline loops: CDR1 SGHRS, CDR2 YFSETQ. Written as DNA, the CDR3 is TGCGCCAGCAGCTTGGATCCCGGTATGGGGAATGAGCAGTTCTTC. Translation gives CASSLDPGMGNEQFF.

This clonotype has at least ten counts. The CDR3, as DNA: TGTGCCAGCAGTAGCGGGTCTCAGGGTGAGCAGTTCTTC. This sequence encodes CASSSGSQGEQFF. The chain carries TRBV6-1 and TRBJ2-1; the D gene is possibly TRBD2 (6 bases). Germline assignment: CDR1 MNHNS and CDR2 SASEGT. V was shortened by 5 bases and J by 9 bases, with 14 bases between the two germline ends. The length of the CDR3 is 13 residues.

This clonotype was recorded many times. The chain couples TRBV20-1 to TRBJ2-7, with TRBD1 matching over 10 bases. The CDR3 is 15 residues long. The V segment lost 4 bases and the J segment 3 bases; nucleotides outside the gene matches: 9. From germline, CDR1 is DFQATT and CDR2 SNEGSKA (reference sequence). In DNA form, the CDR3 reads TGCAGTGCTACCCCGGGACAGGGGATGCTCTACGAGCAGTACTTC. It codes for CSATPGQGMLYEQYF.

This chain links TRBV10-2 with TRBJ2-5; 8 bases match TRBD2. Germline V gene sequence: CDR1 WSHSY, CDR2 SAAADI. The CDR3 is 16 residues long. The V segment lost 6 bases and the J segment 3 bases; nucleotides outside the gene matches: 12. CDR3 DNA: TGCGCCAGCAGCGCCCCAAGGAAAGCGGGGGAAGAGACCCAGTACTTC. The encoded protein is CASSAPRKAGEETQYF.

This clonotype has a count of ten or more. The CDR3 region is CASSLSGTGEQPQHF. CDR3 nucleotides: TGCGCCAGCAGCTTGTCGGGGACAGGGGAACAGCCCCAGCATTTT. The J gene is TRBJ1-5, the V gene TRBV5-1; 10 bases align to TRBD1. The CDR3 covers 15 residues. Per the germline V gene, CDR1 is SGHRS and CDR2 is YFSETQ. Trimming removed 1 base from V and 7 bases from J; junction bases left unmatched: 5.

Points on this clonotype: A read error may be the cause here, since a much bigger clone is one base away. J is TRBJ1-2 and V is TRBV20-1, with TRBD1 matching over 11 bases. Germline V gives CDR1 DFQATT, CDR2 SNEGSKA (reference sequence). The V segment lost 6 bases and the J segment 9 bases; nucleotides outside the gene matches: 9. CDR3 length: 13 residues. The CDR3: CSAGGQGAISYTF. As DNA, the CDR3 is TGCAGTGCCGGAGGACAGGGGGCGATTAGCTACACCTTC.

The chain recombines TRBV18 with TRBJ1-3; D remains ambiguous. This CDR3 spans 16 amino acids. From germline, CDR1 is KGHSH and CDR2 LQKENI. Trimming cost V 3 bases and J 3 bases, with 15 bases left between them. This CDR3 is CASSPFQTPDGNTIYF. The DNA for the CDR3 is TGTGCCAGCTCACCGTTTCAGACCCCGGATGGAAACACCATATATTTT. Together with reference TRBV18 and TRBJ1-3, the CDR3 gives the full variable domain: NAGVMQNPRHLVRRRGQEARLRCSPMKGHSHVYWYRQLPEEGLKFMVYLQKENIIDESGMPKERFSAEFPKEGPSILRIQQVVRGDSAAYFCASSPFQTPDGNTIYFGEGSWLTVV.

This clonotype was picked up a small number of times. J is TRBJ2-1 and V is TRBV20-1; the match to TRBD2 covers 15 bases. The CDR3 has 16 amino acids. The ends lost 4 bases at V and 4 bases at J; junction bases unmatched: 5. From germline, CDR1 is DFQATT and CDR2 SNEGSKA (reference sequence). CDR3 sequence reads: CSATRTSGGAYNEQFF. CDR3 sequence (DNA): TGCAGTGCTACCCGGACTAGCGGGGGGGCTTACAATGAGCAGTTCTTC.

This clonotype was counted many times. The chain couples TRBV20-1 to TRBJ2-1, with 8 bases lining up with TRBD2. The V and J ends lost 2 bases and 3 bases, in that order; junction bases with no gene match: 9. The CDR3 consists of 16 residues. The germline gives CDR1 DFQATT, CDR2 SNEGSKA (reference sequence). CDR3: CSARSRGGEIYNEQFF. In nucleotides, the CDR3 is TGCAGTGCTAGATCCCGGGGGGGAGAAATCTACAATGAGCAGTTCTTC.

In the case of this clonotype: Sequence at one end of the junction differs from germline and may be a read error. V and J are TRBV12-3 or TRBV12-4 and TRBJ2-7; 10 bases are a match to TRBD1. This CDR3 is 12 amino acids long. The CDR3 is CASSRGQGSVDF. CDR3 nucleotides: TGTGCCAGCAGCCGGGGACAGGGGAGTGTTGACTTC.

The V and J genes are TRBV10-3 and TRBJ2-7; TRBD2 aligns across 7 bases. Germline CDR1 is ENHRY and CDR2 is SYGVKD. The CDR3 consists of 16 residues. The trim removed 2 bases at V and 1 base at J, leaving 8 bases unmatched. The CDR3 nucleotides read TGTGCCATCAGTGAGCCGGCGGGGGAAGGGTCCTACGAGCAGTACTTC. Amino acid sequence: CAISEPAGEGSYEQYF.

With respect to this clonotype: Being one base from a much bigger clone, this may be a read error. The V call is TRBV7-9, the J call TRBJ1-2; D ambiguous. Germline V lookup: CDR1 SEHNR, CDR2 FQNEAQ (reference sequence). The CDR3 extends over 11 amino acids. V lost 3 bases, J lost 9 bases, and 8 bases lay in between. The CDR3 here is CASSLGSRYTF. The CDR3 nucleotides are TGTGCCAGCAGCTTGGGTTCGCGCTACACCTTC.

This clonotype was picked up many times. This chain links TRBV20-1 with TRBJ2-7, with D possibly being TRBD2 (6 bases). Trimming pared 4 bases from V and 0 bases from J, leaving 13 bases between. The germline V gene has CDR1 DFQATT and CDR2 SNEGSKA (reference sequence). CDR3 size: 14 residues. CDR3 sequence (DNA): TGCAGTGCTAAAACTAGCCGGAGCTCCTACGAGCAGTACTTC. It specifies CSAKTSRSSYEQYF.

This clonotype came up many times. J is TRBJ1-5 and V is TRBV12-3 or TRBV12-4; D possibly corresponds to TRBD1 (6 bases). The CDR3 is made up of 14 amino acids. Between the trimmed V and J ends, which lost 6 bases and 7 bases, there was a span of 16 bases. CDR3 in amino acids: CASSRTGSGQPQHF. The CDR3 DNA reads TGTGCCAGCAGCCGTACAGGGTCGGGGCAGCCCCAGCATTTT.

V usage is TRBV19 and J usage is TRBJ2-4; D remains ambiguous. CDR3 length: 15 amino acids. Germline V gives CDR1 LNHDA, CDR2 SQIVND (reference sequence). V gave up 6 bases and J gave up 0 bases, with 12 bases separating them. In nucleotides, the CDR3 is TGTGCCAGTAGGCCCCCGGATCTAGCCAAAAACATTCAGTACTTC. Protein sequence: CASRPPDLAKNIQYF.